The 26 T cell receptor beta chains listed next were all sequenced from one sample in a study of cytomegalovirus exposure and HLA in healthy donors. PCR primers comprised 60 Vbeta and 13 Jbeta primers. Using immunoSEQ multiplex PCR, the repertoire was profiled, and TCRdb retains in-frame clones only, with some absent. Of roughly 140,000 clones listed, over 80% are singletons. The sequencing input was PBMCs. The receptor set was obtained from a female donor in good health and CMV-seronegative.

The chain couples TRBV7-9 to TRBJ2-7, with unresolved D. The CDR3 sequence is 13 residues long. Germline values: CDR1 SEHNR, CDR2 FQNEAQ (reference sequence). V lost 1 base to trimming and J lost 5 bases, with 9 bases between them. The DNA of the CDR3 is TGTGCCAGCAGCTTAGTGGTGGGCCACGAGCAGTACTTC. Its translation is CASSLVVGHEQYF.

The chain has TRBV6-5 and TRBJ2-2, with 7 nucleotides matching TRBD2. Germline trimming cut 1 base from V and 6 bases from J; bases unmatched to any gene: 8. The germline V gene encodes CDR1 MNHEY and CDR2 SVGAGI. The CDR3 has 16 residues. Written as DNA, the CDR3 is TGTGCCAGCAGTTACTTGACTAGCACGTCGTCCGGGGAGCTGTTTTTT. Translated: CASSYLTSTSSGELFF.

The rearrangement joins TRBV29-1 to TRBJ2-1; D not certain. The ends were cut back, 3 bases at V and 6 bases at J, with 12 bases in the middle. Per germline, CDR1 SQVTM and CDR2 ANQGSEA. This CDR3 region has 13 residues. The CDR3 nucleotides are TGCAGCGTTGACCCCCTCGGCGGCAATGAGCAGTTCTTC. It is translated as CSVDPLGGNEQFF.

The rearrangement joins TRBV5-1 to TRBJ2-3; 14 positions agree with TRBD2. The J segment lost 6 bases and the V segment lost 0 bases, leaving 6 bases of the junction unmatched. The CDR3 is 17 residues long. In germline, CDR1 is SGHRS, CDR2 YFSETQ. The CDR3 DNA sequence: TGCGCCAGCAGCTTGGTGGGGACTAGCGGGAGCGGGGATACGCAGTATTTT. Translation gives CASSLVGTSGSGDTQYF. The full variable domain, its missing parts supplied by reference TRBV5-1 and TRBJ2-3, is KAGVTQTPRYLIKTRGQQVTLSCSPISGHRSVSWYQQTPGQGLQFLFEYFSETQRNKGNFPGRFSGRQFSNSRSEMNVSTLELGDSALYLCASSLVGTSGSGDTQYFGPGTRLTVL.

CDR3 sequence (DNA): TGTGCCAGCGTGGAGACTAGCGGCCAAGAGACCCAGTACTTC. Residues: CASVETSGQETQYF. The rearrangement links TRBV2 to TRBJ2-5; 9 bases are a match to TRBD2. CDR1 is SNHLY and CDR2 is FYNNEI in the germline V gene. This CDR3 has 14 amino acids. Losses at the gene ends were 8 bases for V and 1 base for J; bases not matched to a gene: 5.

This clone was counted a single time. J is TRBJ2-3 and V is TRBV6-1; D unresolved. Trimming cost V 3 bases and J 4 bases, with 14 bases left between them. The germline CDR1 and CDR2 sequences are MNHNS and SASEGT. The CDR3 length is 15 residues. The CDR3 loop is CASSDLYDQADTQYF. The CDR3 region has the DNA TGTGCCAGCAGTGACCTCTATGACCAGGCAGATACGCAGTATTTT.

This chain joins TRBV28 and TRBJ1-1; D call uncertain. The CDR3 sequence is 13 residues long. Germline CDR1 MDHEN, CDR2 SYDVKM. The CDR3 sequence: CAELALMNTEAFF. For the CDR3, the DNA is TGTGCAGAGCTTGCTTTAATGAACACTGAAGCTTTCTTT.

The rearrangement joins TRBV4-1 to TRBJ1-5; 8 positions match TRBD1. Trimming removed 4 bases from V and 16 bases from J; junction bases left unmatched: 9. This CDR3 comprises 12 residues. Germline assignment: CDR1 MGHRA and CDR2 YSYEKL. The CDR3 sequence is CASSPGTGPLHF. CDR3 sequence (DNA): TGCGCCAGCAGCCCTGGGACAGGTCCCTTACATTTT.

This chain joins TRBV27 and TRBJ2-7; D remains unclear. The germline V gene has CDR1 MNHEY and CDR2 SMNVEV (reference sequence). Deletions cut 6 bases from V and 3 bases from J, with 15 bases between. This CDR3 spans 14 amino acids. CDR3 nucleotide sequence: TGTGCCAGCAGCTTAACTCCCCTTGGCTACGAGCAGTACTTC. Translation gives CASSLTPLGYEQYF.

The chain links TRBV6-5 to TRBJ1-4; 8 bases agree with TRBD1. Losses at the gene ends were 6 bases for V and 7 bases for J; bases not matched to a gene: 4. The CDR3 has 13 residues. Germline CDR1 and CDR2: MNHEY and SVGAGI. The CDR3: CASRTGDGEKLFF. Here the CDR3 DNA reads TGTGCCAGCAGGACAGGGGACGGTGAAAAACTGTTTTTT.

The CDR3 DNA sequence: TGTGCCAGCAGTTTTGGGACAGGGGGCTTCAATGAGCAGTTCTTC. It codes for CASSFGTGGFNEQFF. The genes are TRBV27 and TRBJ2-1, with 12 bases lining up with TRBD1. The junction had 3 bases not matched to a gene; V was cut back by 3 bases and J by 6 bases. CDR3 length: 15 residues. The germline V gene encodes CDR1 MNHEY and CDR2 SMNVEV (reference sequence).

The rearrangement joins TRBV7-6 to TRBJ2-2; 10 nucleotides align to TRBD2. Trimming took 3 bases from V and 1 from J; bases not matched to a gene: 11. Germline V gene data show CDR1 as SGHVS and CDR2 as FNYEAQ. The length of the CDR3 is 19 residues. CDR3 bases: TGTGCCAGCAGCTTCCCCCTGCCTACTAGCGGGGAGAACACCGGGGAGCTGTTTTTT. Amino acids: CASSFPLPTSGENTGELFF.

This clone was found a few times. The chain couples TRBV29-1 to TRBJ2-2; 8 nucleotides agree with TRBD1. Germline V gene sequence: CDR1 SQVTM, CDR2 ANQGSEA. With V trimmed by 8 bases and J by 4 bases, 6 bases remained unmatched. The CDR3 sequence is 13 residues long. CDR3 amino acids: CSIPDRVTGELFF. DNA for the CDR3: TGCAGCATCCCGGACAGGGTCACCGGGGAGCTGTTTTTT.

The CDR3 loop is CASSSGQGFQETQYF. The CDR3 nucleotides are TGTGCCAGCAGTTCGGGACAGGGATTTCAAGAGACCCAGTACTTC. This chain connects TRBV27 to TRBJ2-5; 9 bases line up with TRBD1. The V and J ends lost 4 bases and 2 bases, in that order; junction bases with no gene match: 5. Germline CDR1 is MNHEY and CDR2 is SMNVEV (reference sequence). The CDR3 sequence is 15 residues long.

The J gene is TRBJ2-7, the V gene TRBV7-9, with D perhaps matching TRBD1 (6 bases). The CDR3 length is 13 residues. Germline assignment: CDR1 SEHNR and CDR2 FQNEAQ (reference sequence). V lost 5 bases and J lost 2, with 10 bases in between. The CDR3 DNA sequence: TGTGCCAGCAGCGCCCGGGACACCTACGAGCAGTACTTC. This gives the protein CASSARDTYEQYF.

The V and J genes are TRBV6-5 and TRBJ2-7, with 13 bases aligning to TRBD2. The CDR3 totals 13 residues. Germline loops: CDR1 MNHEY, CDR2 SVGAGI. The ends lost 6 bases at V and 7 bases at J; junction bases unmatched: 3. The CDR3 DNA is TGTGCCAGCAGACTAGCGGGAGGGCGGGAGCAGTACTTC. It specifies CASRLAGGREQYF.

The chain combines TRBV4-1 with TRBJ2-1; the D gene is possibly TRBD2 (5 bases). Germline CDR1 is MGHRA and CDR2 is YSYEKL. This CDR3 has 16 residues. Deletions cut 1 base from V and 1 base from J, with 11 bases between. This CDR3 reads CASSQAPIASYNEQFF. CDR3 DNA: TGCGCCAGCAGCCAAGCGCCCATAGCGTCCTACAATGAGCAGTTCTTC.

A single count supports this clone. Distinct nucleotide sequences in the sample also encode this CDR3. The chain links TRBV6-1 to TRBJ1-1; no clear D. The CDR3 covers 13 residues. Trimming pared 4 bases from V and 0 bases from J, leaving 6 bases between. Germline V gene lookup returns CDR1 MNHNS and CDR2 SASEGT. CDR3 nucleotide sequence: TGTGCCAGCAGTGCTACAGTGAACACTGAAGCTTTCTTT. Translated, it gives CASSATVNTEAFF.

The chain recombines TRBV6-5 with TRBJ2-2; the match to TRBD1 covers 8 bases. CDR3 length: 16 residues. The V segment lost 2 bases and the J segment 6 bases; nucleotides outside the gene matches: 8. The V gene's germline CDR1 is MNHEY and CDR2 SVGAGI. CDR3: CASSYLFTTGAGELFF. CDR3 sequence (DNA): TGTGCCAGCAGTTACCTGTTTACGACAGGGGCCGGGGAGCTGTTTTTT.

The V gene is TRBV9, the J gene TRBJ2-2; possibly TRBD1 for D (5 bases). The length of the CDR3 is 15 residues. Per germline, CDR1 SGDLS and CDR2 YYNGEE. V was pared by 4 bases and J by 5 bases, with 15 bases between. The CDR3 protein is CASSPLTPGTGELFF. CDR3 DNA: TGTGCCAGCAGCCCGCTAACCCCAGGGACCGGGGAGCTGTTTTTT.

This rearrangement joins TRBV7-3 to TRBJ1-5, with D uncertain. Germline V gene sequence: CDR1 SGHTA, CDR2 FQGTGA. V was pared by 0 bases and J by 6 bases, with 6 bases between. This CDR3 has 13 residues. CDR3 loop: CASSLTFSQPQHF. For the CDR3, the DNA is TGTGCCAGCAGCTTAACTTTCTCTCAGCCCCAGCATTTT.

This chain uses TRBV27 with TRBJ2-6; TRBD1 might be the D (6 bases). The germline CDR1 and CDR2 sequences are MNHEY and SMNVEV (reference sequence). V was clipped by 4 bases and J by 0 bases, with 13 bases between them. This CDR3 has 17 amino acids. The CDR3 bases are TGTGCCAGCAGTTCCGGGACACTCGTCTCTGGGGCCAACGTCCTGACTTTC. It encodes CASSSGTLVSGANVLTF.

V gene TRBV7-8 combines with J gene TRBJ1-5; 8 bases line up with TRBD1. Trimming removed 1 base from V and 7 bases from J; junction bases left unmatched: 6. This CDR3 spans 15 amino acids. The V gene's germline CDR1 is SGHVS and CDR2 FQNEAQ. The CDR3 region is CASSLGTGPHQPQHF. CDR3 bases: TGTGCCAGCAGCTTAGGGACAGGGCCCCACCAGCCCCAGCATTTT.

The CDR3 is CASSLGAGISGNTIYF. The CDR3 nucleotides read TGTGCCAGCAGCTTGGGGGCGGGAATCTCTGGAAACACCATATATTTT. The genes are TRBV5-6 and TRBJ1-3; D is ambiguous. The CDR3 covers 16 residues. CDR1 and CDR2 (germline): SGHDT, YYEEEE. V gave up 0 bases and J gave up 0 bases, with 10 bases separating them.

This clone was found a few times. The rearrangement links TRBV2 to TRBJ2-2; D gene ambiguous. The CDR3 length is 15 residues. The germline V gene encodes CDR1 SNHLY and CDR2 FYNNEI. Deletions cut 8 bases from V and 3 bases from J, with 16 bases between. In DNA form, the CDR3 reads TGTGCCAGCTACTGGCCTGCAGACTACACCGGGGAGCTGTTTTTT. It specifies CASYWPADYTGELFF.

The genes are TRBV5-1 and TRBJ2-3; D remains ambiguous. V lost 0 bases, J lost 1 base, and 6 bases lay in between. This CDR3 region has 14 residues. Per the germline V gene, CDR1 is SGHRS and CDR2 is YFSETQ. Written as DNA, the CDR3 is TGCGCCAGCAGCTTGGTCAGCGGCACAGATACGCAGTATTTT. This translates into CASSLVSGTDTQYF.